This TCR beta chain comes out of a study of T-cell memory formation after mild COVID-19. TCRdb itself ran the 5' RACE reads through MiXCR, one entry per CDR3 protein. The sample shows 250,000 to 300,000 distinct CDR3 sequences, 15% to 20% of them seen only once. As regards this clonotype: Its antigen is unknown.

Study-wide points: Largely, contracting CD4+ clones fell within CM and EM, and contracting CD8+ clones within EMRA. Contracting clones from day 15 to 85 showed balanced CD4/CD8; later expanders favored CD4+.

The V and J ends lost 7 bases and 4 bases respectively, with 10 bases between them. This CDR3 has 12 residues. The V gene's germline CDR1 is SNHLY and CDR2 FYNNEI. The source material was PBMCs or a T cell subset sorted from them (not recorded which). This sequence originates from a man aged 18 to 35 who had mild COVID-19 (a few samples of this study predate the infection). Cell type and time point are not known. The chain carries TRBV2 and TRBJ2-5; D unresolved. The DNA for the CDR3 is TGTGCCAGCACGGAAGGCCCAGAGACCCAGTACTTC. It yields the protein CASTEGPETQYF.